These T cell receptor beta chains were read from a single sample in a study of response to subunit inactivated influenza vaccine. MiXCR, run by TCRdb on the RT-PCR reads, gives a single entry per CDR3 protein. The sample shows hundreds of thousands of distinct CDR3 sequences, about a sixth of them seen only once. Sample: PBMCs from blood, taken approximately 13 days after vaccination. These receptors all stem from a man aged 45-65 years who received an inactivated influenza vaccine. CDR3s include the opening cysteine and the closing phenylalanine or tryptophan. The D gene is left open where the match is weak. Some rows mark clone size as missing; the rest say once, few, many or name a class of expanded clone.

CDR3 | DNA | size | D | V | length | J
CASSQDSASNTEAFF | TGTGCCAGCAGCCAAGATTCGGCATCAAACACTGAAGCTTTCTTT | few | - | TRBV4-2 | 15 | TRBJ1-1
CASSFSGLAGIGSYNEQFF | TGTGCCAGCAGTTTCTCGGGACTAGCGGGGATAGGATCCTACAATGAGCAGTTCTTC | few | TRBD2 | TRBV6-2/TRBV6-3 | 19 | TRBJ2-1
CSVVKYLTGTDTQYF | TGCAGCGTTGTTAAGTATCTAACAGGCACAGATACGCAGTATTTT | - | - | TRBV29-1 | 15 | TRBJ2-3
CASRGTLTDTQYF | TGTGCCAGCAGGGGAACCCTCACAGATACGCAGTATTTT | - | - | TRBV6-2/TRBV6-3 | 13 | TRBJ2-3
CASSLAGGATDTQYF | TGTGCCAGCAGCTTAGCGGGGGGAGCCACAGATACGCAGTATTTT | - | - | TRBV7-2 | 15 | TRBJ2-3
CASSLDMGPSYEQYF | TGTGCCAGCAGCTTAGATATGGGCCCCTCCTACGAGCAGTACTTC | many | - | TRBV11-2 | 15 | TRBJ2-7
CASSPEAGGPNDQFF | TGTGCCAGCAGCCCGGAAGCGGGGGGGCCGAATGATCAGTTCTTC | - | TRBD2 | TRBV7-6 | 15 | TRBJ2-1
CSARSGGLGTEAFF | TGCAGTGCTAGGTCGGGGGGTTTAGGCACTGAAGCTTTCTTT | many | - | TRBV20-1 | 14 | TRBJ1-1
CASSVSRDRLVHEQYF | TGCGCCAGCAGTGTCTCCCGGGACAGACTTGTGCACGAGCAGTACTTC | - | TRBD1 | TRBV10-2 | 16 | TRBJ2-7
CASSVGYLGGSGDYEQYF | TGTGCCAGCAGCGTAGGGTATCTTGGGGGGTCAGGGGACTACGAGCAGTACTTC | - | - | TRBV9 | 18 | TRBJ2-7
CASSLIGGGGASAAQYF | TGTGCCAGCAGCTTAATCGGGGGCGGGGGGGCCTCGGCGGCGCAGTACTTC | - | TRBD2 | TRBV7-2 | 17 | TRBJ2-7
CASSPSYAGEQYF | TGTGCCAGCAGCCCGTCTTACGCGGGCGAGCAGTACTTC | - | - | TRBV7-6 | 13 | TRBJ2-7
CASSSIGQESGSPLHF | TGTGCCAGCAGCTCTATTGGCCAGGAGAGCGGCTCACCCCTCCACTTT | few | - | TRBV7-9 | 16 | TRBJ1-6
CASSSPPMGNQPQHF | TGTGCCAGCAGTTCCCCTCCCATGGGGAATCAGCCCCAGCATTTT | - | - | TRBV12-3/TRBV12-4 | 15 | TRBJ1-5
CASSRRAAGAVNTEAFF | TGTGCCAGCAGCCGCCGAGCCGCAGGGGCTGTAAACACTGAAGCTTTCTTT | few | - | TRBV3-1 | 17 | TRBJ1-1
CASTPDSLSGANVLTF | TGTGCCAGCACCCCGGACAGTCTCTCTGGGGCCAACGTCCTGACTTTC | - | - | TRBV12-3/TRBV12-4 | 16 | TRBJ2-6
CASSLAGGPEQFF | TGTGCCAGCAGTTTAGCGGGAGGGCCTGAGCAGTTCTTC | few | TRBD2 | TRBV12-3/TRBV12-4 | 13 | TRBJ2-1
CASSATGGMSPLHF | TGCGCCAGCAGTGCGACAGGGGGTATGTCACCCCTCCACTTT | few | TRBD1 | TRBV10-1 | 14 | TRBJ1-6
CASSQSYSETQYF | TGTGCCAGCAGCCAATCATACTCGGAGACCCAGTACTTC | - | - | TRBV4-2 | 13 | TRBJ2-5
CASSGATGRDEQFF | TGCGCCAGCAGCGGGGCGACAGGGCGGGATGAGCAGTTCTTC | few | TRBD1 | TRBV5-1 | 14 | TRBJ2-1
CASKSVGNTEAFF | TGTGCCAGCAAAAGTGTGGGGAACACTGAAGCTTTCTTT | few | - | TRBV6-1 | 13 | TRBJ1-1
CSAGGGTDRNYGYTF | TGCAGTGCTGGGGGCGGGACAGACCGAAACTATGGCTACACCTTC | - | TRBD1 | TRBV20-1 | 15 | TRBJ1-2
CASSQDYRSSGNTIYF | TGTGCCAGCAGCCAAGATTACAGGAGCTCTGGAAACACCATATATTTT | few | - | TRBV3-1 | 16 | TRBJ1-3
CASSRQPTLGGYNEQFF | TGCGCCAGCAGCCGCCAACCAACCCTCGGGGGGTACAATGAGCAGTTCTTC | few | TRBD2 | TRBV5-1 | 17 | TRBJ2-1
CSVAGLAASDEQFF | TGCAGCGTTGCGGGACTAGCGGCTAGCGATGAGCAGTTCTTC | many | TRBD2 | TRBV29-1 | 14 | TRBJ2-1
CASSRRQGSGELFF | TGTGCCAGCAGTCGACGACAGGGCTCCGGGGAGCTGTTTTTT | - | TRBD1 | TRBV12-3/TRBV12-4 | 14 | TRBJ2-2
CASSPSGAYNEQFF | TGTGCCAGCAGTCCCTCGGGGGCCTACAATGAGCAGTTCTTC | few | - | TRBV3-1 | 14 | TRBJ2-1
CASSQRWGGPGYGYTF | TGTGCCAGCAGCCAACGTTGGGGGGGGCCGGGCTATGGCTACACCTTC | many | - | TRBV3-1 | 16 | TRBJ1-2
CSVLSSSYEQYF | TGCAGCGTTTTGTCCAGCTCCTACGAGCAGTACTTC | - | - | TRBV29-1 | 12 | TRBJ2-7
CASSQGAVYEQYF | TGCGCCAGCAGCCAAGGGGCAGTATACGAGCAGTACTTC | - | - | TRBV4-3 | 13 | TRBJ2-7
CASSLAPGQGNSEQFF | TGTGCCAGCAGCTTAGCCCCGGGACAGGGTAATAGTGAGCAGTTCTTC | many | TRBD1 | TRBV7-2 | 16 | TRBJ2-1
CASSRLDEQFF | TGTGCCAGCAGTCGGCTCGATGAGCAGTTCTTC | many | - | TRBV6-2/TRBV6-3 | 11 | TRBJ2-1
CSAHGGREPQHF | TGCAGTGCTCATGGGGGGCGCGAGCCCCAGCATTTT | few | - | TRBV20-1 | 12 | TRBJ1-5
CASSFEAYNEQFF | TGTGCCAGCAGCTTCGAGGCCTACAATGAGCAGTTCTTC | - | - | TRBV5-5 | 13 | TRBJ2-1
CSARDHSHTGELFF | TGCAGTGCTAGAGATCACAGCCACACCGGGGAGCTGTTTTTT | - | - | TRBV20-1 | 14 | TRBJ2-2
CSAPEKQPYGYTF | TGCAGTGCTCCGGAAAAACAACCCTATGGCTACACCTTC | - | - | TRBV20-1 | 13 | TRBJ1-2
CASSEMVAGGNEQYF | TGTGCCAGCAGTGAAATGGTAGCGGGGGGGAACGAGCAGTACTTC | - | TRBD2 | TRBV6-1 | 15 | TRBJ2-7
CASSFGREGDTQYF | TGCGCCAGCAGCTTTGGTCGGGAGGGGGATACGCAGTATTTT | few | TRBD2 | TRBV5-1 | 14 | TRBJ2-3
CASSLGTGDSPLHF | TGTGCCAGCAGCTTAGGGACAGGGGACTCACCCCTCCACTTT | - | TRBD1 | TRBV7-3 | 14 | TRBJ1-6
CSALGQGSNSPLHF | TGCAGTGCTCTTGGACAGGGATCCAATTCACCCCTCCACTTT | few | TRBD1 | TRBV20-1 | 14 | TRBJ1-6
CASSLDSGTGSYEQYF | TGTGCCAGCAGCTTAGATTCCGGGACAGGGAGCTACGAGCAGTACTTC | - | TRBD1 | TRBV7-2 | 16 | TRBJ2-7
CASSPRTAGPQHF | TGTGCCAGCAGTCCTCGGACCGCGGGGCCCCAGCATTTT | many | - | TRBV12-3/TRBV12-4 | 13 | TRBJ1-5
CASSLYETSTEAFF | TGTGCCAGCAGTTTATACGAAACGAGCACTGAAGCTTTCTTT | few | - | TRBV12-3/TRBV12-4 | 14 | TRBJ1-1
CASSQGQGAGELFF | TGCGCCAGCAGCCAAGGACAGGGGGCCGGGGAGCTGTTTTTT | - | TRBD1 | TRBV4-1 | 14 | TRBJ2-2
CASSLRDWLRYTF | TGTGCCAGCAGCCTCCGGGATTGGCTGCGCTACACCTTC | - | - | TRBV13 | 13 | TRBJ1-2
CASSLEGPQPSDTQYF | TGTGCCAGCAGCTTAGAGGGCCCGCAACCGTCAGATACGCAGTATTTT | few | - | TRBV11-2 | 16 | TRBJ2-3
CASSWGRSEQFF | TGTGCCAGCAGCTGGGGCAGATCTGAGCAGTTCTTC | - | - | TRBV7-9 | 12 | TRBJ2-1
CASSLSVGTGSSGANVLTF | TGTGCCAGCAGCTTGTCGGTGGGGACAGGGTCCTCTGGGGCCAACGTCCTGACTTTC | - | TRBD1 | TRBV5-4 | 19 | TRBJ2-6
CASSFYELDYEQYF | TGTGCCAGCAGCTTCTACGAACTAGACTACGAGCAGTACTTC | - | - | TRBV7-2 | 14 | TRBJ2-7
CASSQDRQVEQYF | TGCGCCAGCAGCCAAGACAGACAGGTTGAGCAGTACTTC | - | - | TRBV4-3 | 13 | TRBJ2-7
CASTLTGGDPGELFF | TGTGCCAGCACCTTGACAGGGGGAGATCCCGGGGAGCTGTTTTTT | many | TRBD1 | TRBV28 | 15 | TRBJ2-2
CASSYSGLYGYTF | TGTGCCAGCAGTTATTCCGGTCTCTATGGCTACACCTTC | - | - | TRBV6-2/TRBV6-3 | 13 | TRBJ1-2
CAWPPGPTNTGELFF | TGTGCCTGGCCGCCGGGACCTACGAACACCGGGGAGCTGTTTTTT | few | - | TRBV30 | 15 | TRBJ2-2
CASSFGLAGGGTDTQYF | TGCGCCAGCAGCTTTGGACTAGCGGGGGGGGGCACAGATACGCAGTATTTT | - | TRBD2 | TRBV5-1 | 17 | TRBJ2-3
CASSWSGTGRAYEQYF | TGTGCCAGCAGCTGGTCTGGGACAGGGAGAGCCTACGAGCAGTACTTC | few | TRBD1 | TRBV5-8 | 16 | TRBJ2-7
CASSTTRDPLPYEQYF | TGTGCCAGCAGCACTACCCGGGACCCACTTCCCTACGAGCAGTACTTC | - | - | TRBV11-1 | 16 | TRBJ2-7
CASSLLTGNTEAFF | TGTGCCAGCAGTTTACTTACAGGGAACACTGAAGCTTTCTTT | few | - | TRBV7-8 | 14 | TRBJ1-1
CASRPEDGRVYNEQFF | TGTGCCAGCAGGCCCGAGGACGGGAGGGTATACAATGAGCAGTTCTTC | - | TRBD2 | TRBV28 | 16 | TRBJ2-1
CASSLLGVQETQYF | TGTGCCAGCTCACTGCTCGGAGTTCAAGAGACCCAGTACTTC | few | - | TRBV18 | 14 | TRBJ2-5